What follows describes a single TCR beta chain. The CDR3 is made up of 15 amino acids. Per germline, CDR1 LNHDA and CDR2 SQIVND (reference sequence). V shed 7 bases and J 3 bases; nucleotides not matched to a gene: 8. The entry originates in a study of cytomegalovirus exposure and HLA in healthy donors. About the research overall: A prior analysis found 95 million to 140 million unique TCR beta sequences from around 180 million T cells.

Amplification used 60 Vbeta primers and 13 Jbeta primers. Some clones are missing from TCRdb's copy, which holds only in-frame ones; the method was immunoSEQ multiplex PCR. The sample carries about 98,000 clones, under 75% recorded once. V gene TRBV19 combines with J gene TRBJ1-2, with TRBD1 matching 10 bases. Specimen: PBMCs. This clonotype originated in a man aged 50-59 years in good health and CMV-seronegative. CDR3 sequence (DNA): TGTGCCAGTAAGATACGCGGGACAGGGGACTATGGCTACACCTTC. It encodes CASKIRGTGDYGYTF.